Listed here are 12 T cell receptor beta chains from one sample, sequenced in a study of identifying expanded T cells in peripheral blood. Libraries were prepared by immunoSEQ multiplex PCR; TCRdb keeps only in-frame clonotypes and omits some of them. This sample has over 75,000 clones, with about nine tenths found just once. Sample: blood. Receptors were obtained from a person between 18 and 75 years old in good health.

V is TRBV11-3 and J is TRBJ1-1, with TRBD1 matching over 10 bases. The CDR3 contains 15 residues. V trimming: 5 bases; J trimming: 7 bases; junction bases outside the gene matches: 10. CDR1 is SGHNT, CDR2 YENEEA, per germline. The CDR3 loop reads CASSAGGQGLNEAFF. The CDR3, as DNA: TGTGCCAGCAGCGCGGGGGGACAGGGGTTAAATGAAGCTTTCTTT.

The chain uses TRBV30 and TRBJ2-6; 11 bases fit TRBD2. J was trimmed by 0 bases and V by 7 bases; bases with no gene match: 5. The CDR3 sequence is 16 residues long. Germline CDR1 reads GTSNPN; CDR2 reads SVGIG (reference sequence). Here the CDR3 DNA reads TGTGCCTCTAGCGGGAGGTACCTCTCTGGGGCCAACGTCCTGACTTTC. As protein: CASSGRYLSGANVLTF.

The rearrangement uses TRBV12-5 and TRBJ1-1, with D possibly matching TRBD1 (5 bases). Trimming removed 5 bases at V and 5 bases at J, with 18 bases between. There are 15 residues in the CDR3. Germline loops: CDR1 LGHNT, CDR2 FRNRAP. DNA of the CDR3: TGTGCTAGTGGTCCGGCGGGGGGGATAGGGACTGAAGCTTTCTTT. It yields the protein CASGPAGGIGTEAFF.

The chain couples TRBV18 to TRBJ2-2, with 8 bases identical to TRBD2. Per germline, CDR1 KGHSH and CDR2 LQKENI. The J segment lost 3 bases and the V segment lost 4 bases, leaving 1 base of the junction unmatched. This CDR3 spans 14 amino acids. CDR3 amino acids: CASSLAGYTGELFF. In nucleotides, the CDR3 is TGTGCCAGCTCACTAGCGGGGTACACCGGGGAGCTGTTTTTT.

As to this clone: At one end, the junction sequence differs from germline, possibly due to a read error. Other DNA sequences in this sample translate to the same CDR3. J is TRBJ2-2 and V is TRBV5-4; TRBD2 might be the D (6 bases). CDR3 length: 16 amino acids. Germline loops: CDR1 SGHNT, CDR2 YYREEE (reference sequence). The CDR3 DNA sequence: TGCGCCAGCAGCTCCCCCGGGACTGATCTGACCGGGGAGCTGTTTTTT. As protein: CASSSPGTDLTGELFF.

Only one count was recorded for this clone. J is TRBJ2-1 and V is TRBV5-1, with 7 bases aligning to TRBD1. The length of the CDR3 is 15 residues. Germline CDR1 is SGHRS and CDR2 is YFSETQ. J gave up 4 bases and V 2 bases, and 6 bases lay outside the gene matches. The CDR3 coding sequence is TGCGCCAGCAGCTTTTTGACAGGGTTATACAATGAGCAGTTCTTC. Protein: CASSFLTGLYNEQFF. Full variable domain (outside the CDR3, taken from reference TRBV5-1 and TRBJ2-1): KAGVTQTPRYLIKTRGQQVTLSCSPISGHRSVSWYQQTPGQGLQFLFEYFSETQRNKGNFPGRFSGRQFSNSRSEMNVSTLELGDSALYLCASSFLTGLYNEQFFGPGTRLTVL.

The chain links TRBV11-2 to TRBJ2-5; 12 nucleotides align to TRBD2. This CDR3 comprises 16 residues. V shed 5 bases, J shed 4 bases, and the junction held 8 bases outside the gene matches. CDR1 is SGHAT, CDR2 FQNNGV, per germline. As DNA, the CDR3 is TGTGCCAGCAGCGTTACACTAGCGGGAGGCGGAGAGACCCAGTACTTC. Translating gives CASSVTLAGGGETQYF.

This chain uses TRBV28 with TRBJ1-4; 9 nucleotides line up with TRBD1. V shed 5 bases, J shed 3 bases, and the junction held 4 bases outside the gene matches. This CDR3 has 15 residues. Germline V CDR1 and CDR2: MDHEN, SYDVKM. The CDR3 sequence is CASSPDRGANEKLFF. The CDR3 DNA sequence: TGTGCCAGCAGTCCCGACAGGGGGGCTAATGAAAAACTGTTTTTT.

This chain uses TRBV2 with TRBJ2-7; the D gene is possibly TRBD1 (6 bases). The CDR3 has 13 amino acids. Per germline, CDR1 SNHLY and CDR2 FYNNEI. Trimming cost V 8 bases and J 4 bases, with 15 bases left between them. The CDR3 loop reads CASSRDRNYEQYF. The CDR3 DNA reads TGTGCCAGCTCCCGAGACAGGAATTACGAGCAGTACTTC.

The chain links TRBV6-5 to TRBJ2-7, with 7 bases matching TRBD1. The V and J ends lost 7 bases and 0 bases, in that order; junction bases with no gene match: 3. Per the germline V gene, CDR1 is MNHEY and CDR2 is SVGAGI. This CDR3 region has 13 residues. The CDR3 sequence: CASKYRGSYEQYF. The CDR3, as DNA: TGTGCCAGCAAATACAGGGGCTCCTACGAGCAGTACTTC.

This rearrangement joins TRBV25-1 to TRBJ2-7, with 10 bases matching TRBD1. The CDR3 sequence is 14 residues long. The V and J ends lost 5 bases and 4 bases, in that order; junction bases with no gene match: 5. Per the germline V gene, CDR1 is MGHDK and CDR2 is SYGVNS. CDR3: CASSPGQGLYEQYF. In nucleotides, the CDR3 is TGTGCCAGCAGTCCGGGACAGGGGTTGTACGAGCAGTACTTC.

V and J are TRBV2 and TRBJ2-3; D might be TRBD2 (6 bases). This CDR3 has 14 residues. With 9 bases removed from V and 3 bases from J, the gap between germline ends came to 16 bases. Germline V gene sequence: CDR1 SNHLY, CDR2 FYNNEI. Here the CDR3 reads CARVQLGGTDTQYF. The CDR3 DNA is TGTGCCAGAGTTCAACTGGGGGGAACAGATACGCAGTATTTT.